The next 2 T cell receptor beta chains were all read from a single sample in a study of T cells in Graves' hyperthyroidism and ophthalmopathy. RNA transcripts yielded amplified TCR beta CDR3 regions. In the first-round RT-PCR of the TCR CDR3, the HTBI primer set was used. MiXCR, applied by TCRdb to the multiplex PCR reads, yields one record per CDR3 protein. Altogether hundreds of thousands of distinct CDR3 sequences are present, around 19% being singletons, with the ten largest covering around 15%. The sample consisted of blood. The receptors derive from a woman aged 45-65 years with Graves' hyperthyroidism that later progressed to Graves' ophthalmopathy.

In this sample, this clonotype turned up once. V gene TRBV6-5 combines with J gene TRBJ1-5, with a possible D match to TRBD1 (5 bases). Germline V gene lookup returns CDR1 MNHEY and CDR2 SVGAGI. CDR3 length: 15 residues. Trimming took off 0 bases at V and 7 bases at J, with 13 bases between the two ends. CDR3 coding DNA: TGTGCCAGCAGTTACTCGAGCCCAGGGCAACAGCCCCAGCATTTT. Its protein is CASSYSSPGQQPQHF.

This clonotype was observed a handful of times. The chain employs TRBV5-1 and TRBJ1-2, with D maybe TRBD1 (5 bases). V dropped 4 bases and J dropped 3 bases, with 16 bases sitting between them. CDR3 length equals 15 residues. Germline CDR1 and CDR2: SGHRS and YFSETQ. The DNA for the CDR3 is TGCGCCAGCAGCATCAGAGGCGGCAGGGACTATGGCTACACCTTC. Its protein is CASSIRGGRDYGYTF.